Shown below are 24 T cell receptor beta chains from a single sample sequenced in a study of memory CD4+ T cells and cytomegalovirus serostatus. TCRdb keeps only in-frame clones here, not all; method: immunoSEQ multiplex PCR. This table has about 64,000 clones, roughly four fifths appearing once. Single viable CD3+CD4+CD8-CD45RO+ cells were sorted as the memory CD4+ T cells. Specimen: memory CD4+ T cells from blood. These receptors all come from an adult in good health and CMV-seronegative.

V gene TRBV2 combines with J gene TRBJ2-7; the match to TRBD2 covers 7 bases. This CDR3 is 14 amino acids long. V lost 6 bases and J lost 3; bases outside the gene matches: 8. Per germline, CDR1 SNHLY and CDR2 FYNNEI. CDR3 DNA: TGTGCCAGCAGAGGTAGGAGCGGGGACTACGAGCAGTACTTC. It yields the protein CASRGRSGDYEQYF. The full variable domain, in which reference TRBV2 and TRBJ2-7 provide the parts outside the CDR3, is EPEVTQTPSHQVTQMGQEVILRCVPISNHLYFYWYRQILGQKVEFLVSFYNNEISEKSEIFDDQFSVERPDGSNFTLKIRSTKLEDSAMYFCASRGRSGDYEQYFGPGTRLTVT.

This clone was counted a single time. The V and J genes are TRBV9 and TRBJ2-1, with TRBD1 matching over 10 bases. This CDR3 is 16 amino acids long. V lost 0 bases, J lost 8 bases, and 8 bases stayed unmatched. Germline values: CDR1 SGDLS, CDR2 YYNGEE. CDR3 sequence: CASSVAGQGRGDEQFF. CDR3 coding DNA: TGTGCCAGCAGCGTAGCGGGACAGGGGAGAGGCGATGAGCAGTTCTTC.

This chain joins TRBV15 and TRBJ2-7; weak D call: TRBD2 (6 bases). The CDR3 sequence is 14 residues long. CDR1 is LNHNV, CDR2 YYDKDF, per germline (reference sequence). Trimming pared 0 bases from V and 2 bases from J, leaving 8 bases between. The CDR3 DNA reads TGTGCCACCAGCAGAGAAGGAGGGGCCTACGAGCAGTACTTC. This translates into CATSREGGAYEQYF.

V gene TRBV2 combines with J gene TRBJ1-3; D perhaps matches TRBD1 (5 bases). The V gene lost 6 bases and the J gene lost 6 bases, with 12 bases spanning the gap. The CDR3 consists of 13 residues. From germline, CDR1 is SNHLY and CDR2 FYNNEI. CDR3 residues: CASRSSGKNTIYF. In DNA, the CDR3 is TGTGCCAGCAGGTCGTCAGGGAAAAACACCATATATTTT.

This clone has only a few counts. The chain recombines TRBV7-6 with TRBJ2-7, with D unclear. Deletions cut 5 bases from V and 1 base from J, with 12 bases between. Per germline, CDR1 SGHVS and CDR2 FNYEAQ. The CDR3 covers 14 residues. CDR3 DNA: TGTGCCAGCAGCATTACACGGAATTCCTACGAGCAGTACTTC. Amino acids: CASSITRNSYEQYF.

V gene TRBV15 combines with J gene TRBJ1-3; the D is unclear. Trimming cost V 0 bases and J 2 bases, with 5 bases left between them. The CDR3 sequence is 14 residues long. Germline lookup yields CDR1 LNHNV and CDR2 YYDKDF (reference sequence). Here the CDR3 reads CATSRERAGNTIYF. CDR3 in DNA: TGTGCCACCAGCAGAGAAAGGGCTGGAAACACCATATATTTT.

This chain uses TRBV5-1 with TRBJ2-3, with 9 bases matching TRBD1. V lost 4 bases to trimming and J lost 2 bases; unmatched junction nucleotides: 8. Germline V CDR1 and CDR2: SGHRS, YFSETQ. The CDR3 loop spans 16 amino acids. CDR3 amino acids: CASSGYRGRDTDTQYF. The CDR3 DNA reads TGCGCCAGCAGCGGATACAGGGGGCGCGACACAGATACGCAGTATTTT.

This clone was detected only a few times. This rearrangement joins TRBV4-3 to TRBJ2-1; 12 bases align to TRBD2. Germline CDR1 reads LGHNA; CDR2 reads YSLEER. The V and J ends lost 1 base and 6 bases, in that order; junction bases with no gene match: 7. CDR3 length: 17 amino acids. This CDR3 reads CASSQAFGLAGPNEQFF. The CDR3 DNA reads TGCGCCAGCAGCCAAGCCTTCGGACTAGCGGGACCCAATGAGCAGTTCTTC.

This clone was recorded a few times. This rearrangement joins TRBV6-5 to TRBJ2-5; D gene unclear. Germline V gene data show CDR1 as MNHEY and CDR2 as SVGAGI. This CDR3 spans 11 amino acids. Trimming pared 2 bases from V and 7 bases from J, leaving 5 bases between. The CDR3 nucleotides read TGTGCCAGCAGTTACCAGGCGACCCAGTACTTC. Protein sequence: CASSYQATQYF.

This clone was seen only once. The chain carries TRBV20-1 and TRBJ1-1; D gene uncertain. Germline V CDR1 and CDR2: DFQATT, SNEGSKA (reference sequence). The V end was cut by 7 bases, the J end by 0 bases, with 6 bases between. The CDR3 is 11 amino acids. CDR3 in amino acids: CSETVNTEAFF. CDR3 nucleotide sequence: TGCAGTGAGACGGTGAACACTGAAGCTTTCTTT.

This clone was seen once. The chain joins TRBV7-3 to TRBJ2-7; 12 nucleotides align to TRBD2. The CDR3 runs to 15 residues. Looked up from germline, CDR1 is SGHTA and CDR2 is FQGTGA. Losses at the gene ends were 5 bases for V and 3 bases for J; bases not matched to a gene: 5. The CDR3 DNA reads as TGTGCCAGCAGCCATCGACTAGCGGGAGTCTACGAGCAGTACTTC. Its translation is CASSHRLAGVYEQYF.

This clone was found a few times. This chain uses TRBV28 with TRBJ1-1; D may be TRBD1 (5 bases). Germline CDR1 is MDHEN and CDR2 is SYDVKM. The V and J ends lost 6 bases and 0 bases respectively, with 14 bases between them. The CDR3 covers 15 residues. This CDR3 is CASSPPGVMNTEAFF. CDR3 sequence (DNA): TGTGCCAGCAGCCCTCCGGGGGTTATGAACACTGAAGCTTTCTTT.

The chain employs TRBV5-1 and TRBJ2-3, with 7 nucleotides matching TRBD2. The germline gives CDR1 SGHRS, CDR2 YFSETQ. The CDR3 is 15 residues long. Germline trimming cut 4 bases from V and 2 bases from J; bases unmatched to any gene: 7. CDR3 DNA: TGCGCCAGCAGCAACTCGGGACTACCCACAGATACGCAGTATTTT. This sequence encodes CASSNSGLPTDTQYF.

This clone was seen just once. V gene TRBV7-3 combines with J gene TRBJ1-1; D gene ambiguous. This CDR3 region has 13 residues. Germline V gene lookup returns CDR1 SGHTA and CDR2 FQGTGA. With 3 bases removed from V and 1 base from J, the gap between germline ends came to 6 bases. The CDR3 DNA is TGTGCCAGCAGCTTCAGCCCGAACACTGAAGCTTTCTTT. Its protein product is CASSFSPNTEAFF.

This chain links TRBV28 with TRBJ2-7; a weak D match, TRBD2 (6 bases). The CDR3 has 14 amino acids. Germline loops: CDR1 MDHEN, CDR2 SYDVKM. The germline V and J ends were trimmed by 2 bases and 2 bases, with 10 bases remaining between them. CDR3 amino acids: CASSLGAGTYEQYF. CDR3 bases: TGTGCCAGCAGTTTAGGGGCGGGGACCTACGAGCAGTACTTC.

This clone appeared once. This chain connects TRBV15 to TRBJ2-5; D tentatively reads TRBD1 or TRBD2 (5 bases each). This CDR3 contains 14 residues. The V gene's germline CDR1 is LNHNV and CDR2 YYDKDF (reference sequence). V dropped 0 bases and J dropped 3 bases, with 8 bases sitting between them. CDR3 bases: TGTGCCACCAGCAGAGACGGGGCAGAAGAGACCCAGTACTTC. This encodes CATSRDGAEETQYF.

The J gene is TRBJ1-4, the V gene TRBV9; TRBD1 matches at 9 bases. Germline V gene lookup returns CDR1 SGDLS and CDR2 YYNGEE. The length of the CDR3 is 15 residues. V lost 4 bases and J lost 7; bases outside the gene matches: 8. CDR3: CASSPGTGPSEKLFF. The CDR3 nucleotides read TGTGCCAGCAGCCCGGGGACAGGGCCAAGTGAAAAACTGTTTTTT.

This clone was recorded once. This chain connects TRBV28 to TRBJ1-5; no firm D call. Trimming removed 6 bases at V and 4 bases at J, with 10 bases between. Germline V gene lookup returns CDR1 MDHEN and CDR2 SYDVKM. The CDR3 sequence is 13 residues long. Here the CDR3 DNA reads TGTGCCAGCAGGTCGGACGGGAATCAGCCCCAGCATTTT. Encoded protein: CASRSDGNQPQHF.

This clone was seen a handful of times. The chain recombines TRBV12-5 with TRBJ1-1; D gene uncertain. Germline CDR1 LGHNT, CDR2 FRNRAP. The ends were cut back, 1 base at V and 0 bases at J, with 3 bases in the middle. This CDR3 is 13 amino acids long. As DNA, the CDR3 is TGTGCTAGTGGTTTGGCGGTGAACACTGAAGCTTTCTTT. Translation: CASGLAVNTEAFF.

Remarks on this clone: Within the sample, other DNA sequences also encode this same CDR3. This sequence joins TRBV20-1 and TRBJ1-2; no reliable D call. The V end lost 3 bases, the J end lost 4 bases, and 6 bases lay between the germline ends. CDR3 length: 11 amino acids. CDR1 DFQATT and CDR2 SNEGSKA come from the germline V gene (reference sequence). The CDR3 DNA is TGCAGTGCTAGTAGAGTCTATGGCTACACCTTC. This gives the protein CSASRVYGYTF.

The rearrangement joins TRBV7-9 to TRBJ2-4; D gene unclear. CDR1 and CDR2 (germline): SEHNR, FQNEAQ (reference sequence). The CDR3 covers 16 residues. Trimming stripped 1 base from V and 0 bases from J, with 10 bases between. CDR3 in DNA: TGTGCCAGCAGCTTAGGGCCGAGACTAGCCAAAAACATTCAGTACTTC. It encodes CASSLGPRLAKNIQYF.

The V and J genes are TRBV7-3 and TRBJ1-2; D not resolved. The CDR3 covers 13 residues. Germline values: CDR1 SGHTA, CDR2 FQGTGA. V shed 0 bases and J shed 0 bases, with 2 bases lying between them. CDR3 region: CASSLTANYGYTF. The DNA for the CDR3 is TGTGCCAGCAGCTTAACGGCTAACTATGGCTACACCTTC. Using reference TRBV7-3 and TRBJ1-2 for the parts outside the CDR3, the full variable domain is GAGVSQTPSNKVTEKGKYVELRCDPISGHTALYWYRQSLGQGPEFLIYFQGTGAADDSGLPNDRFFAVRPEGSVSTLKIQRTERGDSAVYLCASSLTANYGYTFGSGTRLTVV.

The genes are TRBV6-5 and TRBJ1-2; no clear D. The CDR3 length is 14 residues. Trimming cost V 0 bases and J 4 bases, with 9 bases left between them. In germline, CDR1 is MNHEY, CDR2 SVGAGI. In nucleotides, the CDR3 is TGTGCCAGCAGTTACTCGGGCGAGGGCTATGGCTACACCTTC. Its protein is CASSYSGEGYGYTF.

V and J are TRBV5-1 and TRBJ1-2; tentative D call: TRBD1 (5 bases). The germline V and J ends were trimmed by 2 bases and 7 bases, with 12 bases remaining between them. Looked up from germline, CDR1 is SGHRS and CDR2 is YFSETQ. The CDR3 totals 13 residues. The CDR3: CASSLDSSFGYTF. The CDR3 bases are TGCGCCAGCAGCTTAGACAGTTCCTTTGGCTACACCTTC.